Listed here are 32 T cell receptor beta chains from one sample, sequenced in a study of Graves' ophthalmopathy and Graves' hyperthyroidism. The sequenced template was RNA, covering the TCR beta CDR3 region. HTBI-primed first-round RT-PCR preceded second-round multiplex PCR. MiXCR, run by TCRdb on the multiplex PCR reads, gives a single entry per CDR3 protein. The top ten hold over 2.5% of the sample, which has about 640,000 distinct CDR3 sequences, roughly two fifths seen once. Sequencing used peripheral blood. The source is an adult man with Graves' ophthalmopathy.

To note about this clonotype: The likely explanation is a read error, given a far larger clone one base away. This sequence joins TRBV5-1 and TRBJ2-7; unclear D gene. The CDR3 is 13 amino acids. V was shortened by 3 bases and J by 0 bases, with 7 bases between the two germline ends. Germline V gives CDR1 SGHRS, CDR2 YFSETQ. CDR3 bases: TGCGCCAGCAGCTCGGCAGTCTCCTACGAGCAGTACTTC. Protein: CASSSAVSYEQYF.

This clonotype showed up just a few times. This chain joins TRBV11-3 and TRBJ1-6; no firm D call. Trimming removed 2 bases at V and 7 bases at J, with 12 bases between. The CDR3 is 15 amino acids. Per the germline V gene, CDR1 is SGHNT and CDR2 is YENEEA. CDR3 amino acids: CASSLTYGVNSPLHF. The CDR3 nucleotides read TGTGCCAGCAGCTTAACTTACGGGGTGAATTCACCCCTCCACTTT.

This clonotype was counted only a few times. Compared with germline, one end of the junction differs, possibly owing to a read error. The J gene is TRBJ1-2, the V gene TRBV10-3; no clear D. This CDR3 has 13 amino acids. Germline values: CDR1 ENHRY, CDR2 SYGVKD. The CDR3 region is CASSYSTPYGYTF. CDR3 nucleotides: TGTGCCAGCAGTTACTCGACACCCTATGGCTACACCTTC.

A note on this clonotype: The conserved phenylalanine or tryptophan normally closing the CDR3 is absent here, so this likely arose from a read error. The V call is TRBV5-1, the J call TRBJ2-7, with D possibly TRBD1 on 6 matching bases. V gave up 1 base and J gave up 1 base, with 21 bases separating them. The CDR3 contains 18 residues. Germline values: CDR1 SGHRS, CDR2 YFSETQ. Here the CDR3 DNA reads TGCGCCAGCAGCTTGATCGTCGACAGGAGTGGGAGTTCCTACGAGCAGTACCTC. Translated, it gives CASSLIVDRSGSSYEQYL.

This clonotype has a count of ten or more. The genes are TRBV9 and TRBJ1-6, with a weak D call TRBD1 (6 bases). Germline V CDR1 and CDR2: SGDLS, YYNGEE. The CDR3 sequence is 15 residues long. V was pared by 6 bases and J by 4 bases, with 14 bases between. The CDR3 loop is CASTRGGSYNSPLHF. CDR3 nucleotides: TGTGCCAGCACGCGGGGGGGCTCTTATAATTCACCCCTCCACTTT.

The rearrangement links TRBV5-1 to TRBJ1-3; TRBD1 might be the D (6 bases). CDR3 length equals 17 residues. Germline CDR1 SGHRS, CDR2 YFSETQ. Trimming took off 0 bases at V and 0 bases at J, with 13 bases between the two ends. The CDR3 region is CASSLAGADLSGNTIYF. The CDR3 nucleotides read TGCGCCAGCAGCTTGGCAGGGGCCGACCTCTCTGGAAACACCATATATTTT.

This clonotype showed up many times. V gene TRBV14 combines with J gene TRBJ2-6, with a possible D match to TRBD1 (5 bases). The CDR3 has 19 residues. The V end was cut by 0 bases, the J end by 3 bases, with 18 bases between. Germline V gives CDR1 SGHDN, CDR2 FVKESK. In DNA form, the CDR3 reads TGTGCCAGCAGCCAAGACTTTTCGGCAGGGATGGTTGGGGCCAACGTCCTGACTTTC. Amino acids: CASSQDFSAGMVGANVLTF.

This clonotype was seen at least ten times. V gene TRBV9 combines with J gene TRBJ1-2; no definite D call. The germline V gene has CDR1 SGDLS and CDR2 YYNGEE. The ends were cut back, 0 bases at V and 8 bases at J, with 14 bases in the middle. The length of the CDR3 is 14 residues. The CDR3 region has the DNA TGTGCCAGCAGCGTAGACGTAGGCTCGGAAGGCTACACCTTC. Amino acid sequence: CASSVDVGSEGYTF. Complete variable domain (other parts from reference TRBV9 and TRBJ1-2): DSGVTQTPKHLITATGQRVTLRCSPRSGDLSVYWYQQSLDQGLQFLIQYYNGEERAKGNILERFSAQQFPDLHSELNLSSLELGDSALYFCASSVDVGSEGYTFGSGTRLTVV.

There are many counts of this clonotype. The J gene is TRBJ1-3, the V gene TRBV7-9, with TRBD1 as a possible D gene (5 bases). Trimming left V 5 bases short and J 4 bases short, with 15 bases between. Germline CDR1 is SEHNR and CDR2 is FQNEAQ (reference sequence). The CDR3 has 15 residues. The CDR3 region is CASSDYGQGGNTIYF. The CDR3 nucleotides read TGTGCCAGCAGCGATTATGGACAAGGGGGAAACACCATATATTTT.

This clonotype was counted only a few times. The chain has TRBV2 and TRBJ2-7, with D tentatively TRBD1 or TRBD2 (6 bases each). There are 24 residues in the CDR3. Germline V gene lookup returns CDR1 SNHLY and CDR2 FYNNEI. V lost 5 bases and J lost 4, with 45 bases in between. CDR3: CASSTGRTIPFLPKGGKGSYEQYF. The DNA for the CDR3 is TGTGCCAGCAGTACAGGGCGGACTATCCCCTTCCTTCCGAAGGGGGGAAAAGGAAGTTACGAGCAGTACTTC.

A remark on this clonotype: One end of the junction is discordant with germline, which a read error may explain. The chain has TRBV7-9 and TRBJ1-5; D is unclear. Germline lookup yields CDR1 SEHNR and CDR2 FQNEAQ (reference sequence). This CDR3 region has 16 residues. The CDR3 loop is CASSIATPLSNQPQHF. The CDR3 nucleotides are TGTGCCAGCAGCATAGCGACCCCCCTTAGCAATCAGCCCCAACATTTT.

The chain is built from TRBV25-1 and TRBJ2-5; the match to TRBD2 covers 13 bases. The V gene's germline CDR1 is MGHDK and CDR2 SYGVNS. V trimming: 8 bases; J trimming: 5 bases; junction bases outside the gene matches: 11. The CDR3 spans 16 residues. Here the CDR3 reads CASVELGLAGAETQYF. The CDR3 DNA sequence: TGTGCCAGCGTTGAACTCGGACTAGCGGGAGCTGAGACCCAGTACTTC.

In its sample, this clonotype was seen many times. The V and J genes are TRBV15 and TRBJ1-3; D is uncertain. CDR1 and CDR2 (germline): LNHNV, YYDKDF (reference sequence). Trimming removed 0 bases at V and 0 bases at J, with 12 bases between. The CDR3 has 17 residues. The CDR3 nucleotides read TGTGCCACCAGCAGAGACACAGCTGGGTCCTCTGGAAACACCATATATTTT. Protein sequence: CATSRDTAGSSGNTIYF.

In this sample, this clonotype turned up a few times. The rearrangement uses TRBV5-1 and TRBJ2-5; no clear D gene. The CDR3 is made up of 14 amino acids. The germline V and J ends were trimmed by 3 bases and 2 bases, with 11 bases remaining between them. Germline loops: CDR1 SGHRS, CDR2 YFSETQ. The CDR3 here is CASSSGRVQETQYF. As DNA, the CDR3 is TGCGCCAGCAGCTCTGGACGGGTACAAGAGACCCAGTACTTC.

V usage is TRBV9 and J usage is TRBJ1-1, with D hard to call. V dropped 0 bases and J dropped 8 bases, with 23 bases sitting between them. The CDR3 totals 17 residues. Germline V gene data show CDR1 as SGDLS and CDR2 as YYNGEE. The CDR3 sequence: CASSVESGFSTVEEAFF. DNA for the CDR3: TGTGCCAGCAGCGTAGAATCTGGGTTTTCTACTGTAGAGGAAGCTTTCTTT.

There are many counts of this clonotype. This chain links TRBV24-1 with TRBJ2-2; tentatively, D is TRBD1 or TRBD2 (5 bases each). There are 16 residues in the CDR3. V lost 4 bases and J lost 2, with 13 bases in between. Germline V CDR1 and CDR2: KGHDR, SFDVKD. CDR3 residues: CATSDIGTYNTGELFF. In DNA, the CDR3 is TGTGCCACCAGTGACATCGGGACCTATAACACCGGGGAGCTGTTTTTT.

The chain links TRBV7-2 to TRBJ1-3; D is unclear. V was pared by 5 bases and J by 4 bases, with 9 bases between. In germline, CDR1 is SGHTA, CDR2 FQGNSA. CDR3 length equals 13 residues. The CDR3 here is CASSQDSGNTIYF. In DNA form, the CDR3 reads TGTGCCAGCAGCCAGGATTCAGGAAACACCATATATTTT.

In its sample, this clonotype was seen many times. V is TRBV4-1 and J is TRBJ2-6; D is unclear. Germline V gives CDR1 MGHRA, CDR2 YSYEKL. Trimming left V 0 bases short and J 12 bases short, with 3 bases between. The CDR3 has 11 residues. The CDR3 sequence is CASSQEFVLTF. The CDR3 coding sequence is TGCGCCAGCAGCCAAGAGTTCGTCCTGACTTTC.

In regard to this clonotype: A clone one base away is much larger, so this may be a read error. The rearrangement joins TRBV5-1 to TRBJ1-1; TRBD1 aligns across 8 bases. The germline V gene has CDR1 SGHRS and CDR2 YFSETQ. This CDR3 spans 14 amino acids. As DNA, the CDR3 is TGCGCCAGCAGCCACGGACAGGGCAACACTGAAGCTCTCTTT. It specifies CASSHGQGNTEALF.

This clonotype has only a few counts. Here the CDR3 DNA reads TGTGCCAGCAGCCGGGACAGGGTGGTTAATACCTTC. Its translation is CASSRDRVVNTF. The chain has TRBV12-3 or TRBV12-4 and TRBJ1-2; the match to TRBD1 covers 9 bases. The CDR3 contains 12 residues. Trimming at V came to 6 bases and at J to 14 bases, leaving 10 bases not matched to a gene.

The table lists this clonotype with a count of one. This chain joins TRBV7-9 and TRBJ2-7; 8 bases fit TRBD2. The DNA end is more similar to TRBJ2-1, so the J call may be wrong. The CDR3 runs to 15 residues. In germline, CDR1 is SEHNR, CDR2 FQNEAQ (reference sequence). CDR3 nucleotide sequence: TGTGCCAGCAGCTTCTTTACTAGCGGCTACAATGAGCAGTTCTTC. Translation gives CASSFFTSGYNEQFF.

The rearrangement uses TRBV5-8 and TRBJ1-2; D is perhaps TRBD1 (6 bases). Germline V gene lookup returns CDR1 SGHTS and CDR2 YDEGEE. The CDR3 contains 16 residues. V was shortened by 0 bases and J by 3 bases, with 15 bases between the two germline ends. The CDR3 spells CASSLASLQGYYGYTF. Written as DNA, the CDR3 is TGTGCCAGCAGCTTGGCCTCGCTACAGGGCTACTATGGCTACACCTTC. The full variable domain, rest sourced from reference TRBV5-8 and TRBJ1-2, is EAGVTQSPTHLIKTRGQQATLRCSPISGHTSVYWYQQALGLGLQFLLWYDEGEERNRGNFPPRFSGRQFPNYSSELNVNALELEDSALYLCASSLASLQGYYGYTFGSGTRLTVV.

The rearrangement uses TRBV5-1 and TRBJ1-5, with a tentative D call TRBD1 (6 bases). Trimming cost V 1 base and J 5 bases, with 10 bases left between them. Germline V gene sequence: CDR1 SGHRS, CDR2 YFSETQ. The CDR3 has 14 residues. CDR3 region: CASSLWGGDQPQHF. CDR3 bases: TGCGCCAGCAGCTTGTGGGGGGGCGATCAGCCCCAGCATTTT.

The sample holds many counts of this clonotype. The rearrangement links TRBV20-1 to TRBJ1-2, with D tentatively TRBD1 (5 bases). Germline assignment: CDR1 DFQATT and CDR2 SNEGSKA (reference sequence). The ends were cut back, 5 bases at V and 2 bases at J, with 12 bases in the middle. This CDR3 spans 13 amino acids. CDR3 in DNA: TGCAGTGCTCTAGAGGGGAAGAACTATGGCTACACCTTC. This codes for CSALEGKNYGYTF.

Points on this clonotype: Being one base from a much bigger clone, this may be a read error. CDR3 in amino acids: CACSTGTSGHLGETQYF. The DNA of the CDR3 is TGTGCCTGTAGCACCGGGACTAGCGGACACCTAGGGGAGACCCAGTACTTC. The chain combines TRBV19 with TRBJ2-5; 11 nucleotides match TRBD2. Germline V CDR1 and CDR2: LNHDA, SQIVND (reference sequence). The CDR3 extends over 17 amino acids.

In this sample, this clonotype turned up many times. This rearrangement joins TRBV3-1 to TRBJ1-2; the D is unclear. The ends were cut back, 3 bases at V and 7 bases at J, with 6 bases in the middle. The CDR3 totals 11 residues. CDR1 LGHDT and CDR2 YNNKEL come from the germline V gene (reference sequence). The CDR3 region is CASSHQRGYTF. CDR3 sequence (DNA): TGTGCCAGCAGCCATCAGCGTGGCTACACCTTC.

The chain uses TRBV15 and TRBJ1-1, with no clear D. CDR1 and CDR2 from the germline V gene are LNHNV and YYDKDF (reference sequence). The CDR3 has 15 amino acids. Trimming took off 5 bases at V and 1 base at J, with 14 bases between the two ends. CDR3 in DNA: TGTGCCACCAGCTCGAGTGACGCCCAGAACACTGAAGCTTTCTTT. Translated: CATSSSDAQNTEAFF.

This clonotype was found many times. CDR3 in DNA: TGTGCCACCAGCATAGCCTGGACAGGGGAGTACGAGCAGTACTTC. It yields the protein CATSIAWTGEYEQYF. V is TRBV15 and J is TRBJ2-7; 9 bases are a match to TRBD1. There are 15 residues in the CDR3. In germline, CDR1 is LNHNV, CDR2 YYDKDF (reference sequence). J was trimmed by 4 bases and V by 4 bases; bases with no gene match: 8.

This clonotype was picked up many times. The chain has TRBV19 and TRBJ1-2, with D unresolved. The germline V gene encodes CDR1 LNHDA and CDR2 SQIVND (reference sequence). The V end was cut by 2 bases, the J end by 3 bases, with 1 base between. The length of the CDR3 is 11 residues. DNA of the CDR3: TGTGCCAGTAGTATATACTATGGCTACACCTTC. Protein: CASSIYYGYTF.

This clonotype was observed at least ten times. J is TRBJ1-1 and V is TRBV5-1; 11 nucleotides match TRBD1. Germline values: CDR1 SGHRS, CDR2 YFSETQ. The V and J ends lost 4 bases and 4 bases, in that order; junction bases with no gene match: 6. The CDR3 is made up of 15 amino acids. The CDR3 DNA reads TGCGCCAGCAGCGCCGGGACAGGGGGGGGCACTGAAGCTTTCTTT. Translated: CASSAGTGGGTEAFF.

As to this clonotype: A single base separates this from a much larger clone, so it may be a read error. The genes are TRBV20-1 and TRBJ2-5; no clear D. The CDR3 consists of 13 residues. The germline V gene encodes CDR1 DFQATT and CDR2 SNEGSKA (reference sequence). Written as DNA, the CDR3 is TGCAATGCTAGTCCGGCCGGCCCACGTTATCCGTACTTC. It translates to CNASPAGPRYPYF.

CDR3 protein: CASSEALGVGSNQPQHF. The CDR3 DNA is TGTGCCAGCAGTGAAGCGCTGGGGGTCGGGAGCAATCAGCCCCAGCATTTT. The genes are TRBV7-9 and TRBJ1-5; D is perhaps TRBD1 (5 bases). The germline gives CDR1 SEHNR, CDR2 FQNEAQ (reference sequence). This CDR3 has 17 residues. Trimming pared 6 bases from V and 1 base from J, leaving 19 bases between.